The rows below give T cell receptor beta chains drawn from one sample of a study of T cell clones after liver transplantation. Repertoires were generated with immunoSEQ multiplex PCR, while TCRdb's copy carries only in-frame clones and drops some. The repertoire holds nearly 15,000 clones, with 80% to 95% as singletons. This specimen was CD8+ T cells from blood, taken before liver transplant. Receptors originate from a human donor who received a liver transplant. Both conserved end residues are part of each CDR3. Rows may omit the clone size; those that give it use once, few, many or a size class.

v_call: TRBV11-2
j_call: TRBJ2-1
clone_size: .
cdr3_aa: CASRTSNYNEQFF

v_call: TRBV10-3
j_call: TRBJ2-1
clone_size: once
cdr3_aa: CAISGLAGEPIRNEQFF

v_call: TRBV11-2
j_call: TRBJ1-1
clone_size: .
cdr3_aa: CASSLVQGAEAFF

v_call: TRBV19
j_call: TRBJ2-7
clone_size: .
cdr3_aa: CASSITLTYEQYF

v_call: TRBV27
j_call: TRBJ1-2
clone_size: .
cdr3_aa: CASSAYRGLSGYTF

v_call: TRBV27
j_call: TRBJ1-1
clone_size: .
cdr3_aa: CASRTDRDTEAFF

v_call: TRBV6-5
j_call: TRBJ1-2
clone_size: few
cdr3_aa: CASSYSAGGYTF

v_call: TRBV4-2
j_call: TRBJ2-2
clone_size: .
cdr3_aa: CASSQEAERTGELFF

v_call: TRBV11-2
j_call: TRBJ2-5
clone_size: .
cdr3_aa: CASSLDARAVQETQYF

v_call: TRBV5-6
j_call: TRBJ1-2
clone_size: .
cdr3_aa: CASSLAWGLEDYTF

v_call: TRBV11-2
j_call: TRBJ2-1
clone_size: .
cdr3_aa: CASSSLAGPRNEQFF

v_call: TRBV11-2
j_call: TRBJ2-7
clone_size: .
cdr3_aa: CASSFGGLSYEQYF

v_call: TRBV27
j_call: TRBJ2-1
clone_size: .
cdr3_aa: CASSRTGRGREQFF

v_call: TRBV6-5
j_call: TRBJ2-7
clone_size: .
cdr3_aa: CASSYSSGQQTYEQYF

v_call: TRBV7-9
j_call: TRBJ2-1
clone_size: .
cdr3_aa: CASSLSETNEQFF

v_call: TRBV7-9
j_call: TRBJ2-3
clone_size: .
cdr3_aa: CASSLRVKSSTDTQYF

v_call: TRBV5-6
j_call: TRBJ1-2
clone_size: few
cdr3_aa: CASSLGGGPGGLGGYTF

v_call: TRBV7-9
j_call: TRBJ2-1
clone_size: .
cdr3_aa: CASSLGPGQGGVSNEQFF

v_call: TRBV11-2
j_call: TRBJ2-7
clone_size: .
cdr3_aa: CASSPGALYEQYF

v_call: TRBV4-1
j_call: TRBJ2-3
clone_size: .
cdr3_aa: CASSQDRTGGITDTQYF

v_call: TRBV20-1
j_call: TRBJ2-3
clone_size: .
cdr3_aa: CSAGFADTQYF

v_call: TRBV4-2
j_call: TRBJ1-2
clone_size: .
cdr3_aa: CASSWQGQAYGYTF

v_call: TRBV6-4
j_call: TRBJ1-1
clone_size: .
cdr3_aa: CASSDSAANTEAFF

v_call: TRBV5-4
j_call: TRBJ1-1
clone_size: .
cdr3_aa: CASSVDTEAFF

v_call: TRBV6-1
j_call: TRBJ2-1
clone_size: .
cdr3_aa: CASSDRQGANNEQFF

v_call: TRBV30
j_call: TRBJ2-1
clone_size: once
cdr3_aa: CACLDRSIFNEQFF

v_call: TRBV7-9
j_call: TRBJ1-3
clone_size: .
cdr3_aa: CASSLGGNSGNTIYF

v_call: TRBV7-9
j_call: TRBJ2-2
clone_size: .
cdr3_aa: CASSFSGTNTGELFF